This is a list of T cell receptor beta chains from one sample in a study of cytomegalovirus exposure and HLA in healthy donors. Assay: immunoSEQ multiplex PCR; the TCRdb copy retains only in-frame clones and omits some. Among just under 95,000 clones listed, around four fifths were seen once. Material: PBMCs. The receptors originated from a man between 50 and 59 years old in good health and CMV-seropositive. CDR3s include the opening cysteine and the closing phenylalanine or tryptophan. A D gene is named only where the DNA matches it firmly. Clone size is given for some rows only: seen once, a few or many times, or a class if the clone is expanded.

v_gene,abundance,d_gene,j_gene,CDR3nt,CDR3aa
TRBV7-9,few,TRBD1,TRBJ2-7,TGTGCCAGCAGCCCTAGGGGACAGGGGGGTTTTTCCGAGCAGTACTTC,CASSPRGQGGFSEQYF
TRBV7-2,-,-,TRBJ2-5,TGTGCCAGCAGCTTAGCATGGGGGGAAGAGACCCAGTACTTC,CASSLAWGEETQYF
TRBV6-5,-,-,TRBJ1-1,TGTGCCAGCAGTCATGAGACAGGTTTCCAACATTACTTT,CASSHETGFQHYF
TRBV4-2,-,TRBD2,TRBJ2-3,TGTGCCAGCGGGGGGGGGAGCACAGATACGCAGTATTTT,CASGGGSTDTQYF
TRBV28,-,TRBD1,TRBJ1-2,TGTGCCAGCGGACAGGGAGGAACTAACTATGGCTACACCTTC,CASGQGGTNYGYTF
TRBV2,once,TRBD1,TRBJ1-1,TGTGCCAGCAGTCGCGGACAGGCCAAAGCTTTCTTT,CASSRGQAKAFF
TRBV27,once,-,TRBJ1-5,TGTGCCAGCAGTTTAGGGGGCTTGAAGGATGGCAATCAGCCCCAGCATTTT,CASSLGGLKDGNQPQHF
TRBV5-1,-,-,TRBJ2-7,TGCGCCAGCAGCTTGGGACAGACTTCATCCGAGCAGTACTTC,CASSLGQTSSEQYF
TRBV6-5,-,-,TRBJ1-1,TGTGCCAGCCGCGCGAGAGGGGGAAGGAGCACTGAAGCTTTCTTT,CASRARGGRSTEAFF
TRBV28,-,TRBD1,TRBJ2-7,TGTGCCAGCCAAAGACAGGGGGCTTACGAGCAGTACTTC,CASQRQGAYEQYF
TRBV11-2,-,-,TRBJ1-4,TGTGCCAGCAGCCCCCCCTATGAAAAACTGTTTTTT,CASSPPYEKLFF
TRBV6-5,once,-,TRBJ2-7,TGTGCCAGCAGTTACCGGGGCTCCTACGAGCAGTACTTC,CASSYRGSYEQYF
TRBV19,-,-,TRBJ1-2,TGTGCCAGTAGTTTCGACAGTTTTAACTATGGCTACACCTTC,CASSFDSFNYGYTF
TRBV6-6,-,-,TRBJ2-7,TGTGCCAGCAGGACCGAGGGAAGCTACGAGCAGTACTTC,CASRTEGSYEQYF
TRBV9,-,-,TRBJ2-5,TGTGCCAGCAGCGTAGGGGGGGGGCAGGAGACCCAGTACTTC,CASSVGGGQETQYF
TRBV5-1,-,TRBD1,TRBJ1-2,TGCGCCAGCAGCGAGGACAGGGGTAACTATGGCTACCCCTTC,CASSEDRGNYGYPF
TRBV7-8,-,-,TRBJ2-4,TGTGCCAGCAGCTTAGGGCGGGACATTCAGTACTTC,CASSLGRDIQYF
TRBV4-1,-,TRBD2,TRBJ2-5,TGCGCCAGCAGCCAAGGAGTGAGTAGCGGGGGATCACAAGAGACCCAGTACTTC,CASSQGVSSGGSQETQYF
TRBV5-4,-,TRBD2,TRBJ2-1,TGTGCCAGCAGCCCGGGGACTAGCGGCAATGAGCAGTTCTTC,CASSPGTSGNEQFF
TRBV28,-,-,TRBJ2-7,TGTGCCAGCAGTTTAGGGTCGGAGAGTGAGCAGTACTTC,CASSLGSESEQYF
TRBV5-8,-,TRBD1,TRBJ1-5,TGTGCCAGCAGCCCCGGGACAGGGTTTACGGTGGGCAATCAGCCCCAGAATTTT,CASSPGTGFTVGNQPQNF
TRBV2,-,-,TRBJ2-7,TGTGCCAGCAGTGCACTGACGGGTGGATCGGGTGAGCAGTACTTC,CASSALTGGSGEQYF
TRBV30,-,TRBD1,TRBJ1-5,TGTGCCTGGAGTGTACAGGGGCTTGAGCCCCAGCATTTT,CAWSVQGLEPQHF
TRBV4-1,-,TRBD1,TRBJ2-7,TGCGCCAGCAGCCAACCCCGATTCCATCCAGGGGGCCCAGACTACGAGCAGTACTTC,CASSQPRFHPGGPDYEQYF
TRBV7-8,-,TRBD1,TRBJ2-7,TGTGCCAGCAGCTCGATACAGGGGTTCCACGAGCAGTACTTC,CASSSIQGFHEQYF
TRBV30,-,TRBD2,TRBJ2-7,TGTGCCTGGGCCTCCGGACTAGCGGGGTATGAGCAGTACTTC,CAWASGLAGYEQYF
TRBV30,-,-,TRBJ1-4,TGTGCCTGGGCCAGGGGAATGGCGAATGAAAAACTGTTTTTT,CAWARGMANEKLFF
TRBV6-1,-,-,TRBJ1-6,TGTGCCAGCAGCTTTACCTATAATTCACCCCTCCACTTT,CASSFTYNSPLHF
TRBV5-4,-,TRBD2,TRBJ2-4,TGTGCCAGCAGCCTCGGGACTAGCGGGATAGCCAAAAACATTCAGTACTTC,CASSLGTSGIAKNIQYF
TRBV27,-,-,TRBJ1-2,TGTGCCAGCAAACCCTGGGGGCTGGGAGGCTACACCTTC,CASKPWGLGGYTF
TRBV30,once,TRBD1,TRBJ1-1,TGTGCCTGGAGTCCCCGTCGGACAGGGGGTTTCACTGAAGCTTTCTTT,CAWSPRRTGGFTEAFF
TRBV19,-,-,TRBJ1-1,TGTGCCAGTATTGAGTTTGGAGGGTTGACTGAAGCTTTCTTT,CASIEFGGLTEAFF
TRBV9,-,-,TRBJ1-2,TGTGCCAGCAGCGTTTACGGGGACACTGCACGGAATTATGGCTACACCTTC,CASSVYGDTARNYGYTF
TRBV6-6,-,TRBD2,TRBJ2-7,TGTGCCAGCACCACGGGGGCGGGGGGCGTCTATGAGCAGTACTTC,CASTTGAGGVYEQYF
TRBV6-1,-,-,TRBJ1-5,TGTGCCAGCAGTCCGAATGGGGAGTTAAATCAGCCCCAGCATTTT,CASSPNGELNQPQHF
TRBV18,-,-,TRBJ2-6,TGTGCCAGCTCACCAGTAGGGGGAGATGGGGCCAACGTCCTGACTTTC,CASSPVGGDGANVLTF
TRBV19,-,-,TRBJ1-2,TGTGCCAGTAGTTCACGACGGGATGGGTATGGCTACACCTTC,CASSSRRDGYGYTF
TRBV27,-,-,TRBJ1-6,TGTGCCAGCAGCCTCCCCCGGGGGACCTATAATTCACCCCTCCACTTT,CASSLPRGTYNSPLHF
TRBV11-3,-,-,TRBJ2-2,TGTGCCAGCAGCCCCGACTCCGGGGAGCTGTTTTTT,CASSPDSGELFF
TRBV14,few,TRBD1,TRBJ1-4,TGTGCCAGCAGCCCCAGACAGGGTAATGAAAAACTGTTTTTT,CASSPRQGNEKLFF
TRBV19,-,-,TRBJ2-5,TGTGCCAGTAGGTCCGGGACTCCCGGGACCCAGTACTTC,CASRSGTPGTQYF
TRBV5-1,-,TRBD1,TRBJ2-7,TGCGCCAGCAGCCGAGACAGGGTTGGCACCTACGAGCAGTACTTC,CASSRDRVGTYEQYF
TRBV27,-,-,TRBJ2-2,TGTGCCAGCAGTTTTCTGCAGGGGAACACCGGGGAGCTGTTTTTT,CASSFLQGNTGELFF